This TCR beta chain was sequenced in a study of OX40 agonist ivuxolimab in advanced cancers. Clones were sequenced by immunoSEQ multiplex PCR, and TCRdb holds only the in-frame ones, with some missing. The data contain around 97,000 clones, 70% to 85% of them singletons. Trimming removed 6 bases from V and 11 bases from J, with 17 bases in between. CDR1 and CDR2 from the germline V gene are ENHRY and SYGVKD. CDR3 length equals 13 residues. The chain recombines TRBV10-3 with TRBJ1-5, with a possible D match to TRBD1 (5 bases). This receptor was taken from an adult with an advanced solid tumor such as melanoma, head and neck, liver or kidney cancer. This specimen was CD4+ or CD8+ T cells sorted from blood, taken in a trial of the OX40 agonist ivuxolimab. In DNA form, the CDR3 reads TGTGCCATCAGGGACACCTATCTTACGACCCAGCATTTT. Protein: CAIRDTYLTTQHF.